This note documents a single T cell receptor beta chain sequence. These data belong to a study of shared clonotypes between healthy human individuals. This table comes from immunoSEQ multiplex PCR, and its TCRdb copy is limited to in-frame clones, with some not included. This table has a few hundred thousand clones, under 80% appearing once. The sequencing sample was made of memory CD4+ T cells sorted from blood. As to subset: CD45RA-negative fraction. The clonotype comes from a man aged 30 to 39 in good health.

The CDR3 nucleotides read TGTGCCAGCAGTGGCCAGGGGACAGCGCCCTACGAGCAGTACTTC. Amino acids: CASSGQGTAPYEQYF. The gene calls are TRBV6-1 and TRBJ2-7, with TRBD1 matching 7 bases. Germline lookup yields CDR1 MNHNS and CDR2 SASEGT. The J segment lost 2 bases and the V segment lost 4 bases, leaving 8 bases of the junction unmatched. CDR3 size: 15 residues.